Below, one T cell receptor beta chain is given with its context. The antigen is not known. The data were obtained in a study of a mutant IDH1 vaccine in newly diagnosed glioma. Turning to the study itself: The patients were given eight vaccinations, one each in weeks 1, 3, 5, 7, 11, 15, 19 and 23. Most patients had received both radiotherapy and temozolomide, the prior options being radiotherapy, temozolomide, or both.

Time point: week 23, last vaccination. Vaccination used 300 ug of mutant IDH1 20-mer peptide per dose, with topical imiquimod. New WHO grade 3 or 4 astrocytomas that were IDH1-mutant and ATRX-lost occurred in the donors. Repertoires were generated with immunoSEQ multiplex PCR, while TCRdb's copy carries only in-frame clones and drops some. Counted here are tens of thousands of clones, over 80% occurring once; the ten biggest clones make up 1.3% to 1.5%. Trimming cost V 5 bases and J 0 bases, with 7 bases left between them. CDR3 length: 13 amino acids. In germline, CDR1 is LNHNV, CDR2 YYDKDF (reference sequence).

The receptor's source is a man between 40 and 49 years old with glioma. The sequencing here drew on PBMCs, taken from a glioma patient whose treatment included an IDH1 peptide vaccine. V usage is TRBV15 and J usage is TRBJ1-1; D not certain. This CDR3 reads CATSAPLNTEAFF. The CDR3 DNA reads TGTGCCACCAGCGCACCATTGAACACTGAAGCTTTCTTT.